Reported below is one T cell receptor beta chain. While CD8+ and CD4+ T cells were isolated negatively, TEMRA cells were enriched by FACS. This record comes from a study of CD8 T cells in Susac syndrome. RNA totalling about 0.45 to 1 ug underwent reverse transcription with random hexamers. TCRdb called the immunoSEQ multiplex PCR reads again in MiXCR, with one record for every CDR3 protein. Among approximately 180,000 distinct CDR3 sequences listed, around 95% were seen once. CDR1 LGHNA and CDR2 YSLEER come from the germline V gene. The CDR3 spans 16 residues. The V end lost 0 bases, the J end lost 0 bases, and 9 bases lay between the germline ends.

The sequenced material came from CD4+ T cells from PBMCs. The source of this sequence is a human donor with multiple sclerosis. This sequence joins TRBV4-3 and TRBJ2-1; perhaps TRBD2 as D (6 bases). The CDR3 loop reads CASSQDWRDSYNEQFF. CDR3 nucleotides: TGCGCCAGCAGCCAAGATTGGCGGGACTCCTACAATGAGCAGTTCTTC.